The 9 T cell receptor beta chains presented below share a single source sample, sequenced in a study of blood T cells in healthy people across ages. The use of a sample-barcoded 5' primer and a J-beta primer mix characterized a second PCR of roughly 6 to 11 cycles. TCRdb itself ran the 5' RACE reads through MiXCR, one entry per CDR3 protein. The table shows around 1.5 million distinct CDR3 sequences, with around 35% occurring only once. The sequencing sample was made of blood. The receptor set was obtained from a woman aged 25 to 39 in good health.

This chain joins TRBV7-9 and TRBJ2-1; D might be TRBD1 (6 bases). This CDR3 comprises 16 residues. Germline CDR1 SEHNR, CDR2 FQNEAQ (reference sequence). Trimming removed 6 bases at V and 0 bases at J, with 15 bases between. The CDR3 sequence: CASSRQALSSYNEQFF. The DNA for the CDR3 is TGTGCCAGCAGTCGACAGGCACTAAGCTCCTACAATGAGCAGTTCTTC.

The V and J genes are TRBV30 and TRBJ1-4, with 8 positions matching TRBD1. CDR3 length equals 14 residues. Trimming took 3 bases from V and 0 from J; bases not matched to a gene: 0. Germline CDR1 reads GTSNPN; CDR2 reads SVGIG (reference sequence). CDR3 DNA: TGTGCCTGGAGACAGGGGGCAACTAATGAAAAACTGTTTTTT. The encoded protein is CAWRQGATNEKLFF.

The rearrangement uses TRBV6-1 and TRBJ1-2; D is unclear. The CDR3 runs to 10 residues. Germline CDR1 MNHNS, CDR2 SASEGT. Trimming pared 2 bases from V and 8 bases from J, leaving 3 bases between. CDR3 region: CASSETGYTF. The CDR3 DNA is TGTGCCAGCAGTGAAACCGGCTACACCTTC.

The table lists this clonotype with a few counts. The chain recombines TRBV27 with TRBJ2-7; no firm D call. V lost 5 bases and J lost 1, with 15 bases in between. This CDR3 has 15 amino acids. CDR1 and CDR2 (germline): MNHEY, SMNVEV (reference sequence). The CDR3 nucleotides are TGTGCCAGCAGTCCACTTGGGAAGTCGTCCTACGAGCAGTACTTC. Residues: CASSPLGKSSYEQYF.

This clonotype was detected a few times. The gene calls are TRBV28 and TRBJ1-1, with D possibly matching TRBD1 (5 bases). CDR1 is MDHEN, CDR2 SYDVKM, per germline. V was pared by 6 bases and J by 10 bases, with 12 bases between. The CDR3 consists of 11 residues. Written as DNA, the CDR3 is TGTGCCAGCAGCCCTTCGGGGGTAGCTTTCTTT. Its translation: CASSPSGVAFF.

V is TRBV9 and J is TRBJ1-2; a weak D match, TRBD1 (6 bases). The V and J ends lost 0 bases and 4 bases respectively, with 10 bases between them. Germline loops: CDR1 SGDLS, CDR2 YYNGEE. The CDR3 is 14 amino acids. The CDR3 DNA reads as TGTGCCAGCAGCGTAGGGCGGACAGTCTATGGCTACACCTTC. Its translation: CASSVGRTVYGYTF. The whole variable domain, filled in from reference TRBV9 and TRBJ1-2, reads DSGVTQTPKHLITATGQRVTLRCSPRSGDLSVYWYQQSLDQGLQFLIQYYNGEERAKGNILERFSAQQFPDLHSELNLSSLELGDSALYFCASSVGRTVYGYTFGSGTRLTVV.

This clonotype has a count of ten or more. CDR3 protein: CSARDVTSEPYNEQFF. DNA for the CDR3: TGCAGTGCTAGAGATGTGACTAGCGAGCCCTACAATGAGCAGTTCTTC. The chain carries TRBV20-1 and TRBJ2-1, with 8 bases that match TRBD2. J was trimmed by 2 bases and V by 0 bases; bases with no gene match: 6. Germline CDR1 and CDR2: DFQATT and SNEGSKA (reference sequence). The CDR3 runs to 16 residues.

This CDR3 is CSARAQQGANGYTF. CDR3 DNA sequence: TGCAGTGCTAGAGCCCAACAGGGGGCGAATGGCTACACCTTC. The rearrangement joins TRBV20-1 to TRBJ1-2; TRBD1 matches 9 bases. CDR3 length equals 14 residues. After removal of 1 base from V and 6 bases from J, the junction contained 6 bases not matched to a gene. Germline CDR1 and CDR2: DFQATT and SNEGSKA (reference sequence).

This clonotype was counted a few times. The V gene is TRBV2, the J gene TRBJ1-2; 9 bases agree with TRBD1. The CDR3 consists of 14 residues. V lost 7 bases and J lost 8; bases outside the gene matches: 11. The germline CDR1 and CDR2 sequences are SNHLY and FYNNEI. CDR3 residues: CASTPGQGPGGYTF. The DNA of the CDR3 is TGTGCCAGCACTCCGGGACAGGGCCCGGGAGGCTACACCTTC.